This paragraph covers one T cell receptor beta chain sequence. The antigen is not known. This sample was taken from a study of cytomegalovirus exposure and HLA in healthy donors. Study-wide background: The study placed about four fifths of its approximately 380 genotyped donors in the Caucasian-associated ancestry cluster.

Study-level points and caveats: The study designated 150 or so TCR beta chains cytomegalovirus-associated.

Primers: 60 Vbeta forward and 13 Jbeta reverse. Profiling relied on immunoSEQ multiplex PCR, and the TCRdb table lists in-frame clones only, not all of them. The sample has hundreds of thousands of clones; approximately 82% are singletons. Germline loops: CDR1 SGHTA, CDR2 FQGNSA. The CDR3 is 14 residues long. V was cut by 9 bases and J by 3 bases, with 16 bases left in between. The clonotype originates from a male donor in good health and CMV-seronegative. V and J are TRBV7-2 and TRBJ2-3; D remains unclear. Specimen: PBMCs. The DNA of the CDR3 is TGTGCCAGTAAGGTGAGAGGCCGAACAGATACGCAGTATTTT. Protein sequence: CASKVRGRTDTQYF.